The clone carrying this TCR beta chain was picked up a small number of times. What it recognizes is unknown. This specimen comes from a study of blood T cells in healthy people across ages. Study-level results: Per-million-T-cell TCR beta diversity fell roughly linearly with age.

Ranging in age from roughly 6 to 90, the donors were healthy Caucasian individuals from Russia. Isolation recovered at least 7 million PBMCs from every sample. The second PCR ran about 6 to 11 cycles with a sample-barcoded 5' primer and J-beta primers. TCRdb used MiXCR to reprocess the 5' RACE reads, holding one entry per CDR3 protein. The table records approximately 1.5 million distinct CDR3 sequences, 34% of them present only once. In germline, CDR1 is DFQATT, CDR2 SNEGSKA (reference sequence). The V end lost 3 bases, the J end lost 1 base, and 15 bases lay between the germline ends. The CDR3 extends over 15 amino acids.

The specimen sequenced was blood. The V and J genes are TRBV20-1 and TRBJ2-5; D unclear. The TCR was taken from a woman aged 25 to 45 in good health. The DNA of the CDR3 is TGCAGTGCTAGTATCCAGGCTAAGCTCCAAGAGACCCAGTACTTC. It is translated as CSASIQAKLQETQYF.